The sample holds many counts of the clone carrying this T cell receptor (beta chain). These data come from a study of CDR3 diversity in severe acne. TCRdb processed the PCR reads anew with MiXCR; each CDR3 protein has one entry. The sample records approximately 80,000 distinct CDR3 sequences, under 60% being singletons. Input material: blood. The clonotype originates from a male donor in good health, without acne.

CDR3 sequence reads: CASSLGGRETQYF. CDR3 DNA: TGTGCCAGCAGCCTCGGGGGCCGAGAGACCCAGTACTTC. The chain carries TRBV13 and TRBJ2-5; D tentatively reads TRBD1 or TRBD2 (6 bases each). The CDR3 runs 13 residues. Germline V gives CDR1 PRHDT, CDR2 FYEKMQ (reference sequence). V gave up 5 bases and J gave up 4 bases, with 11 bases separating them.